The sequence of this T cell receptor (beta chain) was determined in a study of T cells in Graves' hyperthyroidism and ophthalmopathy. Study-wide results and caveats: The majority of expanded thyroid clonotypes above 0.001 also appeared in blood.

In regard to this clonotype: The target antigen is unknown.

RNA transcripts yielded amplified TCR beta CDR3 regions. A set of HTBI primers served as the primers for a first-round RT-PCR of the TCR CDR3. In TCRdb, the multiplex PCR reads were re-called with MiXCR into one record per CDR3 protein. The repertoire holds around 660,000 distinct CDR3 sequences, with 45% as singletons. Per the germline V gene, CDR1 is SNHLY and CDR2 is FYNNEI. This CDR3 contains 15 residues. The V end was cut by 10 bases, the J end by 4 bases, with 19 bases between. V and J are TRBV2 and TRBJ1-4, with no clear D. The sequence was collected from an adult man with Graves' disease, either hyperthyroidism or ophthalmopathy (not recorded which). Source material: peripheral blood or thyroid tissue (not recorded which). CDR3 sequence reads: CAISPGSRDNEKLFF. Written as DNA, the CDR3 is TGTGCCATCAGCCCGGGGTCAAGAGATAATGAAAAACTGTTTTTT.